Listed below are T cell receptor beta chains from one sample, sequenced in a study of Ad26.COV2.S vaccination and SARS-CoV-2 variants. TCRdb keeps only in-frame clones here, not all; method: immunoSEQ multiplex PCR. The data contain about 280,000 clones, around 87% of them seen just once; the ten biggest clones take up roughly 3.5%. Sequences were derived from peripheral blood, sampled in a trial of Ad26.COV2.S vaccine versus placebo. The receptors derive from a person between 18 and 65 years old who received the Ad26.COV2.S COVID-19 vaccine or a placebo. The CDR3 runs from the conserved cysteine through the conserved F or W. Fields, in order: J gene, clone size, D gene, V gene, CDR3 DNA, CDR3 protein. The D gene is left open where the match is weak. Where a row states a size, it is once, few, many or the class of an expanded clone; other rows omit it.

j_call: TRBJ2-3
clone_size: -
d_call: -
v_call: TRBV7-2
cdr3_nt: TGTGCCAGCAGCTCTACTTGGGGGACAGATACGCAGTATTTT
cdr3_aa: CASSSTWGTDTQYF

j_call: TRBJ2-3
clone_size: once
d_call: TRBD1
v_call: TRBV18
cdr3_nt: TGTGCCAGCGCCACAGGGGAAGATACGCAGTATTTT
cdr3_aa: CASATGEDTQYF

j_call: TRBJ1-1
clone_size: -
d_call: -
v_call: TRBV2
cdr3_nt: TGTGCCAGCATCATAGATGGGGGGGTCACTGAAGCTTTCTTT
cdr3_aa: CASIIDGGVTEAFF

j_call: TRBJ2-1
clone_size: -
d_call: -
v_call: TRBV2
cdr3_nt: TGTGCCAGCAGTGAGGACTTCGGTGAGCAGTTCTTC
cdr3_aa: CASSEDFGEQFF

j_call: TRBJ1-2
clone_size: few
d_call: TRBD1
v_call: TRBV7-2
cdr3_nt: TGTGCCAGCAGCCAGAGCCTGACAGGGTCGGCTAGTGGCTACACCTTC
cdr3_aa: CASSQSLTGSASGYTF

j_call: TRBJ1-3
clone_size: once
d_call: -
v_call: TRBV5-6
cdr3_nt: TGTGCCAGCAGCTTGGCGAGCTCTGGAAACACCATATATTTT
cdr3_aa: CASSLASSGNTIYF

j_call: TRBJ1-3
clone_size: -
d_call: -
v_call: TRBV6-2/TRBV6-3
cdr3_nt: TGTGCCAGCAGTTACGGCCGGGCCACTGGAAACACCATATATTTT
cdr3_aa: CASSYGRATGNTIYF

j_call: TRBJ2-7
clone_size: few
d_call: TRBD1
v_call: TRBV30
cdr3_nt: TGTGCCTGGAGTGGAACAGGGGACGAGCAGTACTTC
cdr3_aa: CAWSGTGDEQYF

j_call: TRBJ2-7
clone_size: -
d_call: -
v_call: TRBV25-1
cdr3_nt: TGTGCCAGCACCGCCGGCTACGAGCAGTACTTC
cdr3_aa: CASTAGYEQYF

j_call: TRBJ2-7
clone_size: -
d_call: -
v_call: TRBV5-1
cdr3_nt: TGCGCCAGCAGCTTGGGGGCAGGCGAGCAGTACTTC
cdr3_aa: CASSLGAGEQYF

j_call: TRBJ2-7
clone_size: -
d_call: TRBD2
v_call: TRBV27
cdr3_nt: TGTGCCAGCAGTTTATTGGGACTAGCTTTATACGAGCAGTACTTC
cdr3_aa: CASSLLGLALYEQYF

j_call: TRBJ1-4
clone_size: -
d_call: TRBD1
v_call: TRBV2
cdr3_nt: TGTGCCAGCAGCCTCGGGACAGGGGATGAAAAACTGTTTTTT
cdr3_aa: CASSLGTGDEKLFF

j_call: TRBJ1-1
clone_size: -
d_call: TRBD1
v_call: TRBV19
cdr3_nt: TGTGCCAGTAGTACCGCCACAGGGGCCCGGAACACTGAAGCTTTCTTT
cdr3_aa: CASSTATGARNTEAFF

j_call: TRBJ1-5
clone_size: -
d_call: -
v_call: TRBV7-2
cdr3_nt: TGTGCCAGCAGCCCGACGGTTAATAGCAATCAGCCCCAGCATTTT
cdr3_aa: CASSPTVNSNQPQHF

j_call: TRBJ1-2
clone_size: -
d_call: -
v_call: TRBV28
cdr3_nt: TGTGCCAGCAGTTTTACGACCTATAACTATGGCTACACCTTC
cdr3_aa: CASSFTTYNYGYTF

j_call: TRBJ1-1
clone_size: -
d_call: -
v_call: TRBV5-6
cdr3_nt: TGTGCCAGCAGCTTCACCCAGGGGAGCGGCACTGAAGCTTTCTTT
cdr3_aa: CASSFTQGSGTEAFF

j_call: TRBJ2-7
clone_size: -
d_call: TRBD2
v_call: TRBV7-7
cdr3_nt: TGTGCCAGCAGCTTAGGTAGCGGGAGTGGCTACGAGCAGTACTTC
cdr3_aa: CASSLGSGSGYEQYF

j_call: TRBJ2-7
clone_size: -
d_call: TRBD1
v_call: TRBV11-2
cdr3_nt: TGTGCCAGCAGCCCGCAACAGGGGGCGACCGAGCAGTACTTC
cdr3_aa: CASSPQQGATEQYF

j_call: TRBJ2-7
clone_size: few
d_call: TRBD1
v_call: TRBV29-1
cdr3_nt: TGCAGCGGGCAGGGGGCTTACGAGCAGTACTTC
cdr3_aa: CSGQGAYEQYF

j_call: TRBJ1-1
clone_size: few
d_call: -
v_call: TRBV27
cdr3_nt: TGTGCCAGCAGTTTATATCGGGGGAGTGAAGCTTTCTTT
cdr3_aa: CASSLYRGSEAFF

j_call: TRBJ2-1
clone_size: -
d_call: -
v_call: TRBV7-7
cdr3_nt: TGTGCCAGCAGCCCCCAGTTGGGGGGCAGTAATGAGCAGTTCTTC
cdr3_aa: CASSPQLGGSNEQFF

j_call: TRBJ1-4
clone_size: -
d_call: TRBD1
v_call: TRBV6-1
cdr3_nt: TGTGCCAGCAGTGAAACCGACAGGGGGCGTGAAAAACTGTTTTTT
cdr3_aa: CASSETDRGREKLFF

j_call: TRBJ1-4
clone_size: -
d_call: -
v_call: TRBV7-2
cdr3_nt: TGTGCCAGCAGCTTAGTGGGAGGGTCTTGGGAAAAACTGTTTTTT
cdr3_aa: CASSLVGGSWEKLFF

j_call: TRBJ2-3
clone_size: -
d_call: -
v_call: TRBV5-1
cdr3_nt: TGCGCCAGCAGCTTGGGACTAATAGATACGCAGTATTTT
cdr3_aa: CASSLGLIDTQYF

j_call: TRBJ2-4
clone_size: -
d_call: -
v_call: TRBV3-1/TRBV3-2
cdr3_nt: TGTGCCAGCAGCGCTCGATCGCTAAACATTCAGTACTTC
cdr3_aa: CASSARSLNIQYF

j_call: TRBJ2-5
clone_size: once
d_call: -
v_call: TRBV20-1
cdr3_nt: TGCAGTGCTAACAGGCAAGAGACCCAGTACTTC
cdr3_aa: CSANRQETQYF

j_call: TRBJ1-1
clone_size: -
d_call: TRBD1
v_call: TRBV14
cdr3_nt: TGTGCCAGCAGCCAAGGACAGGGGGCATCTGAAGCTTTCTTT
cdr3_aa: CASSQGQGASEAFF

j_call: TRBJ2-3
clone_size: -
d_call: -
v_call: TRBV6-2/TRBV6-3
cdr3_nt: TGTGCCAGCAGTTCCCAAAGGGGGAGCACAGATACGCAGTATTTT
cdr3_aa: CASSSQRGSTDTQYF

j_call: TRBJ1-1
clone_size: -
d_call: TRBD1
v_call: TRBV7-8
cdr3_nt: TGTGCCAGCAGCTTAATACTCCGGGACAGTGAAGCTTTCTTT
cdr3_aa: CASSLILRDSEAFF

j_call: TRBJ1-2
clone_size: -
d_call: -
v_call: TRBV15
cdr3_nt: TGTGCCACCAGCTTACGGGGCATCTATGGCTACACCTTC
cdr3_aa: CATSLRGIYGYTF

j_call: TRBJ2-3
clone_size: -
d_call: -
v_call: TRBV29-1
cdr3_nt: TGCAGCGTTTGGCTTCCTCTGAGCACAGATACGCAGTATTTT
cdr3_aa: CSVWLPLSTDTQYF

j_call: TRBJ2-7
clone_size: -
d_call: -
v_call: TRBV29-1
cdr3_nt: TGCAGCGTTCAGACCGGTTTTGGGGAGCAGTACTTC
cdr3_aa: CSVQTGFGEQYF

j_call: TRBJ1-5
clone_size: -
d_call: -
v_call: TRBV7-2
cdr3_nt: TGTGCCAGCAGCTTAGCGGGGGATCAGCCCCAGCATTTT
cdr3_aa: CASSLAGDQPQHF

j_call: TRBJ2-7
clone_size: few
d_call: -
v_call: TRBV6-5
cdr3_nt: TGTGCCACCCGGCTAAACTGGGACATTGGGAACGAGCAGTACTTC
cdr3_aa: CATRLNWDIGNEQYF

j_call: TRBJ1-2
clone_size: -
d_call: -
v_call: TRBV18
cdr3_nt: TGTGCCAGCTCACTCGAGGGGGGTAACTATGGCTACACCTTC
cdr3_aa: CASSLEGGNYGYTF

j_call: TRBJ1-2
clone_size: -
d_call: TRBD1
v_call: TRBV6-1
cdr3_nt: TGTGCCAGCAGTGTATCAACAGGGGGCGCTTCCTTCGGGGGTGGCTACACCTTC
cdr3_aa: CASSVSTGGASFGGGYTF

j_call: TRBJ1-1
clone_size: -
d_call: -
v_call: TRBV30
cdr3_nt: TGTGCCTGGATACGTGCAGTTGAAGCTTTCTTT
cdr3_aa: CAWIRAVEAFF

j_call: TRBJ2-7
clone_size: -
d_call: -
v_call: TRBV29-1
cdr3_nt: TGCAGCGTTGAAGGGACAGGGAGGGGTAGCCCAGTTTACGAGCAGTACTTC
cdr3_aa: CSVEGTGRGSPVYEQYF

j_call: TRBJ2-3
clone_size: -
d_call: TRBD2
v_call: TRBV5-4
cdr3_nt: TGTGCCAGCAGCTTGGGAGCTAGCGGGAGAGCGGATACGCAGTATTTT
cdr3_aa: CASSLGASGRADTQYF

j_call: TRBJ1-6
clone_size: -
d_call: TRBD1
v_call: TRBV3-1/TRBV3-2
cdr3_nt: TGTGTCAGCAGCCAGAGAGACAGGGAGGATTCACCCCTCCACTTT
cdr3_aa: CVSSQRDREDSPLHF

j_call: TRBJ2-7
clone_size: -
d_call: TRBD2
v_call: TRBV4-2
cdr3_nt: TGTGCCAGCAGCCAAGGGCTAGCGGGGGGCCAACTCTCCTACGAGCAGTACTTC
cdr3_aa: CASSQGLAGGQLSYEQYF

j_call: TRBJ2-3
clone_size: -
d_call: -
v_call: TRBV7-9
cdr3_nt: TGTGCCAGCAGAGACGGAACCACAGATACGCAGTATTTT
cdr3_aa: CASRDGTTDTQYF

j_call: TRBJ2-7
clone_size: once
d_call: -
v_call: TRBV11-1
cdr3_nt: TGTGCCAGCAGCTTACTGCAGGGCGCCTGGAACGAGCAGTACTTC
cdr3_aa: CASSLLQGAWNEQYF

j_call: TRBJ2-1
clone_size: -
d_call: TRBD1
v_call: TRBV10-2
cdr3_nt: TGCGCCAGCAGTGAATACAGGGGAAGATACAATGAGCAGTTCTTC
cdr3_aa: CASSEYRGRYNEQFF

j_call: TRBJ1-1
clone_size: -
d_call: -
v_call: TRBV5-6
cdr3_nt: TGTGCCAGCAGCCTCCTGACTGGAGAGAACACTGAAGCTTTCTTT
cdr3_aa: CASSLLTGENTEAFF

j_call: TRBJ2-5
clone_size: -
d_call: TRBD1
v_call: TRBV5-4
cdr3_nt: TGTGCCAGCAGCTTTGGACAGGGTTTCGTCGAGACCCAGTACTTC
cdr3_aa: CASSFGQGFVETQYF